Sequencing of this TCR beta chain was carried out in a study of patients and donors after allogeneic stem cell transplantation. The germline gives CDR1 MNHNS, CDR2 SASEGT. The CDR3 length is 17 residues. Trimming shortened V by 1 base and J by 4 bases, and 19 bases separated the two germline ends. This clonotype was observed a few times. TCRdb reprocessed the RT-PCR reads with MiXCR, giving one entry per CDR3 protein. The repertoire holds some 960,000 distinct CDR3 sequences, with around 17% as singletons. The sequence came from a human donor who was either an allogeneic HSCT recipient or a stem cell or donor lymphocyte infusion donor (not recorded which). It is not recorded whose cells these are; they may come from a transplant donor. Material: blood, either unsorted or a sorted T cell fraction (not recorded which). V is TRBV6-1 and J is TRBJ1-2; D is possibly TRBD1 (5 bases). The CDR3 region is CASSEVGGLVWAYGYTF. In nucleotides, the CDR3 is TGTGCCAGCAGTGAAGTTGGGGGACTGGTGTGGGCCTATGGCTACACCTTC.